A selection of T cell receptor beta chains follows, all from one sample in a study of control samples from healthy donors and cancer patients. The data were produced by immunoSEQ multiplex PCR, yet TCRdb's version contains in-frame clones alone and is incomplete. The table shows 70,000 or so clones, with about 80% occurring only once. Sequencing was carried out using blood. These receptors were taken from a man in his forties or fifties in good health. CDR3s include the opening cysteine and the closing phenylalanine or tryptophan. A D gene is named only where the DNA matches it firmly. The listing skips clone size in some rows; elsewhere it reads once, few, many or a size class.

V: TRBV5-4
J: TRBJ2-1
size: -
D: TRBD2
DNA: TGTGCCAGCAGTGGCCGGGGGGTAACGGCTAATGAGCAGTTCTTC
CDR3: CASSGRGVTANEQFF

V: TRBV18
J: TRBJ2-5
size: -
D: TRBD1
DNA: TGTGCCAGCTCACCAGGGCTCGTAGGAGACAGGGGTAGGGCTCGACAAGAGACCCAGTACTTC
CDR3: CASSPGLVGDRGRARQETQYF

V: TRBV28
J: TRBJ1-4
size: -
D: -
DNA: TGTGCCAGCAGTCCGGCAATCCACAGCTCTGAAAAACTGTTTTTT
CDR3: CASSPAIHSSEKLFF

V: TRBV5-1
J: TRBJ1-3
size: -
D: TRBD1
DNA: TGCGCCAGCACGACAGGGGTCTCTGGAAACACCATATATTTT
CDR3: CASTTGVSGNTIYF

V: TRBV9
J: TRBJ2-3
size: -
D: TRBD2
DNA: TGTGCCAGCAGCTCCCCCAGGGCTAGCGGGGGGCCAGATACGCAGTATTTT
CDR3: CASSSPRASGGPDTQYF

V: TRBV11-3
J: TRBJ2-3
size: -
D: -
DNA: TGTGCCAGCAGCTTAGGCCAGGGTGCGGATACGCAGTATTTT
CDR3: CASSLGQGADTQYF

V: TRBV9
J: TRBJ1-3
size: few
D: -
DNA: TGTGCCAGCAGCGTAGTGGGGGCGCAAGGAAACACCATATATTTT
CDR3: CASSVVGAQGNTIYF

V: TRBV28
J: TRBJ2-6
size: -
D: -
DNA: TGTGCCAGCAGTTTACCCGGGGCCGGGGCCAACGTCCTGACTTTC
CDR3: CASSLPGAGANVLTF

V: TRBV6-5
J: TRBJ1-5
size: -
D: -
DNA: TGTGCCAGCAGTTTGGACCGGTATAGCAATCAGCCCCAGCATTTT
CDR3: CASSLDRYSNQPQHF

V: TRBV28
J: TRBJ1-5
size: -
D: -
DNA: TGTGCCAGCGATCAGGGGACCCATCAGCCCCAGCATTTT
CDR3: CASDQGTHQPQHF

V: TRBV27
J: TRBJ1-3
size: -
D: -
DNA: TGTGCCAGCAGTTTATCGTCCGGGAACCCTGGAAACACCATATATTTT
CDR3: CASSLSSGNPGNTIYF

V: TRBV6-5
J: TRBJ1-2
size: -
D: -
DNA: TGTGCCAGCAGTTACGGGGAAACCGACTATGGCTACACCTTC
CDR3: CASSYGETDYGYTF

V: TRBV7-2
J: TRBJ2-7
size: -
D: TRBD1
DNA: TGTGCCAGCAGCTTAGTCCCCTCGAACAGGGGAGACCACGAGCAGTACTTC
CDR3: CASSLVPSNRGDHEQYF

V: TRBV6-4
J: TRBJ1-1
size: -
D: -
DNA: TGTGCCAGCAGTCGGGATGAGTACACTGAAGCTTTCTTT
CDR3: CASSRDEYTEAFF

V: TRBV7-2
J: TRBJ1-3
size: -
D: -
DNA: TGTGCCAGCAGCCGGGACACGGGTGGAAACACCATATATTTT
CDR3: CASSRDTGGNTIYF

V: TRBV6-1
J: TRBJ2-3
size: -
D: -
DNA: TGTGCCAGCAGTGAGCGGGACAGCACAGATACGCAGTATTTT
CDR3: CASSERDSTDTQYF

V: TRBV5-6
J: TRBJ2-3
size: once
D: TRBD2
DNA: TGTGCCAGCAGGGAAATTGCGGGGGGCTCTACGCAGTATTTT
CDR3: CASREIAGGSTQYF

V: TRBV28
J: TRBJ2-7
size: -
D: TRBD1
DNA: TGTGCCAGCAGACCCTTGACAGGGATCGAGCAGTACTTC
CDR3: CASRPLTGIEQYF

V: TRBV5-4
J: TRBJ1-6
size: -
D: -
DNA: TGTGCCAGCAGCCCCGGGGGGGGAAGCAATTCACCCCTCCACTTT
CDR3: CASSPGGGSNSPLHF

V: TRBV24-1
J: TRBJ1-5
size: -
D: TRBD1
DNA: TGTGCCACCAGTGATGCACAGGGGGGCAAGATAACCCAGCATTTT
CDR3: CATSDAQGGKITQHF

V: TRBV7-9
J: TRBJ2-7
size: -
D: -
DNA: TGTGCCAGCAGCCTTGTCGAGGCGATCGGCGAGCAGTACTTC
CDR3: CASSLVEAIGEQYF

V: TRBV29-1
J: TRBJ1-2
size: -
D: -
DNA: TGCAGCGTTGAATTTATCAGGGTAGGAGGCTACACCTTC
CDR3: CSVEFIRVGGYTF

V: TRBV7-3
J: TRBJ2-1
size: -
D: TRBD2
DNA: TGTGCCAGCAGCTTAACGTGGGGACTACACAATGAGCAGTTCTTC
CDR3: CASSLTWGLHNEQFF

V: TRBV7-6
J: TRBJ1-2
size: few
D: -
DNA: TGTGCCAGCAGCCCGAGACAGGAGATAAACTATGGCTACACCTTC
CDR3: CASSPRQEINYGYTF

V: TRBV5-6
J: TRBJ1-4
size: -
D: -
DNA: TGTGCCAGCAGCTTTCAGGGGACCCCAACTAATGAAAAACTGTTTTTT
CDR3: CASSFQGTPTNEKLFF

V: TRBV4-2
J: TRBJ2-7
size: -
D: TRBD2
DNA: TGTGCCAGCAGCCCAGGGACTAGCGGGAGGGCCTTTCGCGAGCAGTACTTC
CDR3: CASSPGTSGRAFREQYF

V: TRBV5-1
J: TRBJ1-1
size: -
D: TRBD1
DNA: TGCGCCAGCAGCTCGGGACAGGGGAACACTGAAGCTTTCTTT
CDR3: CASSSGQGNTEAFF

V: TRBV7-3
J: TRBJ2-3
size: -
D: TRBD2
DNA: TGTGCCAGCAGCTTACTAGCGGGAGTGAGTGCAGATACGCAGTATTTT
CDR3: CASSLLAGVSADTQYF

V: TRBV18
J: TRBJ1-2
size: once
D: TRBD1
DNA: TGTGCCAGCTCACCACTCAGGGGGCGAGATGGCTACACCTTC
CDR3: CASSPLRGRDGYTF

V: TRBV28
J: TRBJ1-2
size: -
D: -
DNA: TGTGCCAGCAGTCCGGGATTGGGGCGTGGTGGCTACACCTTC
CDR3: CASSPGLGRGGYTF

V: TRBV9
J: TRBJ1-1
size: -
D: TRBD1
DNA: TGTGCCAGCAGCGCCAGGACAGGGAAGGTGTCGGACACTGAAGCTTTCTTT
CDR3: CASSARTGKVSDTEAFF

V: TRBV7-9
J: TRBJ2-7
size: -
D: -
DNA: TGTGCCAGCAGCTTGGTTGGAGCCCACGAGCAGTACTTC
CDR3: CASSLVGAHEQYF

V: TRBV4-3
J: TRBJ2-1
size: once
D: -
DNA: TGCGCCAGCAGCCGGATACAGACCGTCCTAGATGAGCAGTTCTTC
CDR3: CASSRIQTVLDEQFF

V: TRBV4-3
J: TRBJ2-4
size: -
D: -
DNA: TGCGCCAGCAGTGAAGACCCGGACCCTACCAAAAACATTCAGTACTTC
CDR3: CASSEDPDPTKNIQYF

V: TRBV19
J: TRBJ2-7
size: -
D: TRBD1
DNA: TGTGCCAGTAGTCGACTCGGACAGGCAATGGGGATCGAGCAGTACTTC
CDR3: CASSRLGQAMGIEQYF

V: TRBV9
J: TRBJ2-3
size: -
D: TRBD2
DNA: TGTGCCAGCAGCCAACGGAGCGGGGGGGGCACAGATACGCAGTATTTT
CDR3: CASSQRSGGGTDTQYF

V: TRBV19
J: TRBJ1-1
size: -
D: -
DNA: TGTGCCAGTAACCCCACCGGAGGGGAGGCAGCTTTCTTT
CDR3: CASNPTGGEAAFF

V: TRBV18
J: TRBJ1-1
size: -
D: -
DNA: TGTGCCAGCTCACCACGGGAGAGTCGCACTGAAGCTTTCTTT
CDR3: CASSPRESRTEAFF

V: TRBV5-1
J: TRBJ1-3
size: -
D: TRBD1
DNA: TGCGCCAGCAGCTTGACAGGGGAGAACACCATATATTTT
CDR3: CASSLTGENTIYF

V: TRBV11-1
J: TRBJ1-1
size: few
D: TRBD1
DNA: TGTGCCAGCAGCTTAATCGGGACAGGGAATGAAGCTTTCTTT
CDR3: CASSLIGTGNEAFF

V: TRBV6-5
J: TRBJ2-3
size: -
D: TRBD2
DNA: TGTGCCAGCAGTTACTCCGGGGGGGGGAGTGACACGCAGTATTTT
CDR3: CASSYSGGGSDTQYF

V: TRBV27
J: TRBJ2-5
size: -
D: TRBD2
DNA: TGTGCCAGCAGTGACGGCGGGGGGATCCAAGAGACCCAGTACTTC
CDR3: CASSDGGGIQETQYF

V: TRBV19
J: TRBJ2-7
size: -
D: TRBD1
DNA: TGTGCCAGGGAAAAAAACCAAAAGAGAATACAGGGGCTGAACTCCTACGAGCAGTACTTC
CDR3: CAREKNQKRIQGLNSYEQYF

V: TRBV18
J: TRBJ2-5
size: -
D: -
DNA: TGTGCCAGCTCACCAGGGGGGACCCAGTACTTC
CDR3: CASSPGGTQYF

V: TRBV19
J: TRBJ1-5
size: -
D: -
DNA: TGTGCCAGTAGTATACTTCCGGGGGACCAGCCCCAGCATTTT
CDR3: CASSILPGDQPQHF

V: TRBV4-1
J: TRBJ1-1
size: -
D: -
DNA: TGCGCCAGCAGCCAGAGGGGGACGAGGAACACTGAAGCTTTCTTT
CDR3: CASSQRGTRNTEAFF

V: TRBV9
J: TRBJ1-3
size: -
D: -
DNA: TGTGCCAGCAGCGTAGCTTCGAGCTCTGGAAACACCATATATTTT
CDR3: CASSVASSSGNTIYF

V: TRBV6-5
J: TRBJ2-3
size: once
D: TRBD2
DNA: TGTGCCAGCAGTTACTCGAACTTAGCGGGTCTTTTATATTTT
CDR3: CASSYSNLAGLLYF

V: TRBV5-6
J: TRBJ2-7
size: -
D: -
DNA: TGTGCCAGCAGCCCCGGGACCCAGGCCTACGAGCAGTACTTC
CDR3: CASSPGTQAYEQYF

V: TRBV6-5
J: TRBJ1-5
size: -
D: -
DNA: TGTGCCAGCAGTCCACAGGGAAGAGAGCAGCCCCAGCATTTT
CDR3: CASSPQGREQPQHF

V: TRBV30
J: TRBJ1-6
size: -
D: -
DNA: TGTGCCTGGAGTGTTGGAGGGGACCTCCACTTT
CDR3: CAWSVGGDLHF

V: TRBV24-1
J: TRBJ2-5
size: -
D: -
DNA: TGTGCCACCAGTGATTCGGACACCCGACAGACCCAGTACTTC
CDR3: CATSDSDTRQTQYF

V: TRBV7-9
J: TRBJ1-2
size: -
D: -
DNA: TGTGCCAGCAGCCCCCCCACGAACTATGGCTACACCTTC
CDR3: CASSPPTNYGYTF